A selection of T cell receptor beta chains follows, all from one sample in a study of CD8 T cells in Susac syndrome. TCRdb reprocessed the immunoSEQ multiplex PCR reads via MiXCR and lists one record per CDR3 protein. Of about 200,000 distinct CDR3 sequences in the sample, about 91% were seen once. Material for sequencing was CD4+ T cells from PBMCs. Source of these receptors: a human donor with Susac syndrome. The CDR3 runs from the conserved cysteine through the conserved F or W. A D gene is named only where the DNA matches it firmly. The size entry is marked missing in some rows and otherwise reads once, few, many or a size class.

clone_size: once
d_call: TRBD2
v_call: TRBV7-9
j_call: TRBJ2-2
cdr3_aa: CASSTSLAERGALTGELFF
cdr3_nt: TGTGCCAGCAGCACCTCTCTGGCGGAGCGGGGGGCCCTCACCGGGGAGCTGTTTTTT

clone_size: few
d_call: TRBD1
v_call: TRBV28
j_call: TRBJ2-3
cdr3_aa: CASSPGTGSTDTQYF
cdr3_nt: TGTGCCAGCAGTCCCGGGACAGGGTCGACAGATACGCAGTATTTT

clone_size: NA
d_call: NA
v_call: TRBV20-1
j_call: TRBJ2-7
cdr3_aa: CSEAGLGSYEQYF
cdr3_nt: TGCAGTGAAGCGGGCTTAGGGAGCTACGAGCAGTACTTC

clone_size: NA
d_call: NA
v_call: TRBV11-3
j_call: TRBJ1-1
cdr3_aa: CASSAGDGSMNTEAFF
cdr3_nt: TGTGCCAGCAGCGCCGGTGACGGCAGCATGAACACTGAAGCTTTCTTT

clone_size: NA
d_call: NA
v_call: TRBV2
j_call: TRBJ2-1
cdr3_aa: CASSDGTLGLEQFF
cdr3_nt: TGTGCCAGCAGTGATGGAACTCTAGGACTTGAGCAGTTCTTC

clone_size: NA
d_call: NA
v_call: TRBV9
j_call: TRBJ1-2
cdr3_aa: CASSVDRGGHYGYTF
cdr3_nt: TGTGCCAGCAGCGTAGATCGGGGCGGGCACTATGGCTACACCTTC

clone_size: NA
d_call: NA
v_call: TRBV29-1
j_call: TRBJ2-7
cdr3_aa: CSVDKQGGEQYF
cdr3_nt: TGCAGCGTTGACAAGCAGGGAGGCGAGCAGTACTTC

clone_size: NA
d_call: TRBD2
v_call: TRBV7-9
j_call: TRBJ2-1
cdr3_aa: CASSLGREGEQFF
cdr3_nt: TGTGCCAGCAGCCTAGGGCGGGAGGGCGAGCAGTTCTTC

clone_size: once
d_call: NA
v_call: TRBV2
j_call: TRBJ2-5
cdr3_aa: CASSMSSGETQYF
cdr3_nt: TGTGCCAGCAGTATGAGTTCGGGCGAGACCCAGTACTTC

clone_size: NA
d_call: NA
v_call: TRBV6-2/TRBV6-3
j_call: TRBJ1-1
cdr3_aa: CASSYSGVVPEAFF
cdr3_nt: TGTGCCAGCAGTTATTCAGGGGTCGTACCTGAAGCTTTCTTT

clone_size: once
d_call: NA
v_call: TRBV12-3/TRBV12-4
j_call: TRBJ2-1
cdr3_aa: CASSLSGVGEQFF
cdr3_nt: TGTGCCAGCAGTCTCTCAGGGGTGGGCGAGCAGTTCTTC

clone_size: NA
d_call: NA
v_call: TRBV16
j_call: TRBJ2-7
cdr3_aa: CASSQLAGESHEQYF
cdr3_nt: TGTGCCAGCAGCCAATTAGCAGGGGAGTCCCACGAGCAGTACTTC

clone_size: NA
d_call: TRBD2
v_call: TRBV6-2/TRBV6-3
j_call: TRBJ2-7
cdr3_aa: CASSYPTGTSGYEQYF
cdr3_nt: TGTGCCAGCAGTTACCCGACCGGGACTAGCGGCTACGAGCAGTACTTC

clone_size: NA
d_call: TRBD1
v_call: TRBV12-3/TRBV12-4
j_call: TRBJ2-3
cdr3_aa: CASRTGGDSGNPDTQYF
cdr3_nt: TGTGCCAGCAGGACAGGGGGCGATAGCGGGAATCCAGATACGCAGTATTTT

clone_size: NA
d_call: NA
v_call: TRBV12-5
j_call: TRBJ1-1
cdr3_aa: CASGFDMASAFF
cdr3_nt: TGTGCTAGTGGTTTCGATATGGCGTCAGCTTTCTTT

clone_size: few
d_call: TRBD1
v_call: TRBV4-1
j_call: TRBJ2-7
cdr3_aa: CASSLVPNPGQGYEQYF
cdr3_nt: TGCGCCAGCAGCCTCGTACCAAATCCGGGACAGGGCTACGAGCAGTACTTC

clone_size: NA
d_call: NA
v_call: TRBV27
j_call: TRBJ1-5
cdr3_aa: CASSLSLYQPQHF
cdr3_nt: TGTGCCAGCAGTTTATCTTTATATCAGCCCCAGCATTTT

clone_size: NA
d_call: TRBD1
v_call: TRBV6-2/TRBV6-3
j_call: TRBJ2-7
cdr3_aa: CASSYRDSNIYEQYF
cdr3_nt: TGTGCCAGCAGTTACCGGGACAGCAACATTTACGAGCAGTACTTC

clone_size: NA
d_call: NA
v_call: TRBV4-1
j_call: TRBJ2-1
cdr3_aa: CASSRGLLYNEQFF
cdr3_nt: TGCGCCAGCAGCCGCGGTCTTCTCTACAATGAGCAGTTCTTC

clone_size: NA
d_call: TRBD1
v_call: TRBV10-2
j_call: TRBJ2-5
cdr3_aa: CASNVLTGTQETQYF
cdr3_nt: TGCGCCAGCAACGTTCTGACAGGGACCCAAGAGACCCAGTACTTC

clone_size: NA
d_call: TRBD1
v_call: TRBV5-1
j_call: TRBJ2-7
cdr3_aa: CASRIRDRSTYEQYF
cdr3_nt: TGCGCCAGCAGAATCAGGGACAGATCGACCTACGAGCAGTACTTC

clone_size: NA
d_call: TRBD2
v_call: TRBV6-6
j_call: TRBJ2-1
cdr3_aa: CASRNLAGLYNEQFF
cdr3_nt: TGTGCCAGCAGGAATTTAGCGGGTCTCTACAATGAGCAGTTCTTC

clone_size: NA
d_call: TRBD2
v_call: TRBV5-1
j_call: TRBJ2-2
cdr3_aa: CASSPGLHDRGVTGELFF
cdr3_nt: TGCGCCAGCAGCCCGGGACTACACGACCGAGGGGTCACCGGGGAGCTGTTTTTT

clone_size: NA
d_call: NA
v_call: TRBV6-1
j_call: TRBJ1-5
cdr3_aa: CASGQTRDQPQHF
cdr3_nt: TGTGCCTCCGGACAGACCCGCGATCAGCCCCAGCATTTT

clone_size: NA
d_call: NA
v_call: TRBV9
j_call: TRBJ2-6
cdr3_aa: CASSSRGGVAGANVLTF
cdr3_nt: TGTGCCAGCAGCAGCCGGGGAGGAGTTGCTGGGGCCAACGTCCTGACTTTC

clone_size: NA
d_call: TRBD1
v_call: TRBV15
j_call: TRBJ2-1
cdr3_aa: CASSRDRDRAYNEQFF
cdr3_nt: TGTGCTTCCAGCAGAGATAGAGACAGGGCCTACAATGAGCAGTTCTTC

clone_size: NA
d_call: NA
v_call: TRBV5-4
j_call: TRBJ1-2
cdr3_aa: CASSSPVIKQGTNGYTF
cdr3_nt: TGTGCCAGCAGCTCGCCCGTAATTAAGCAGGGTACTAATGGCTACACCTTC

clone_size: once
d_call: NA
v_call: TRBV5-1
j_call: TRBJ1-4
cdr3_aa: CASSSRTDFQEKLFF
cdr3_nt: TGCGCCAGCAGCTCCCGGACGGACTTTCAAGAAAAACTGTTTTTT

clone_size: NA
d_call: NA
v_call: TRBV5-1
j_call: TRBJ1-1
cdr3_aa: CASSPLLRGNTEAFF
cdr3_nt: TGCGCCAGCAGCCCTTTACTCCGGGGGAACACTGAAGCTTTCTTT

clone_size: NA
d_call: NA
v_call: TRBV7-8
j_call: TRBJ1-2
cdr3_aa: CASSLASTYTF
cdr3_nt: TGTGCCAGCAGCTTAGCGAGTACATATACCTTC

clone_size: NA
d_call: TRBD2
v_call: TRBV15
j_call: TRBJ2-1
cdr3_aa: CATSRDYPGGSGVLDEQFF
cdr3_nt: TGTGCCACCAGCAGAGATTACCCGGGTGGTAGCGGGGTTTTAGATGAGCAGTTCTTC

clone_size: NA
d_call: NA
v_call: TRBV6-1
j_call: TRBJ1-5
cdr3_aa: CASKIQGQPQHF
cdr3_nt: TGTGCCAGCAAGATACAGGGACAGCCCCAGCATTTT